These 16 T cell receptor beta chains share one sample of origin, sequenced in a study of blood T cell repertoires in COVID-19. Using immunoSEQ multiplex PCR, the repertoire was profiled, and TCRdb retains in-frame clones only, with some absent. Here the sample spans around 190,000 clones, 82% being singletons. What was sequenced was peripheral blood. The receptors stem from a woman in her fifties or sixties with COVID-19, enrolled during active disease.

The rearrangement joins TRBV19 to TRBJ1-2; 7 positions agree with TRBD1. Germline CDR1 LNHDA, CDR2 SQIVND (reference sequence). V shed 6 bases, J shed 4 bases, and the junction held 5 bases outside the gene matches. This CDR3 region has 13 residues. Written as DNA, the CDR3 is TGTGCCAGTAGACGTGACAGGGTCTATGGCTACACCTTC. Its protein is CASRRDRVYGYTF.

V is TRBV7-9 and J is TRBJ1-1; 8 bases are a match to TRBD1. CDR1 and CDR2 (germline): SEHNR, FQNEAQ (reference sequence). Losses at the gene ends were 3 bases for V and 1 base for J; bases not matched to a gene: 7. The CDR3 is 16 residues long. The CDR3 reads CASSFDTGTGNTEAFF. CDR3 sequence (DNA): TGTGCCAGCAGCTTTGACACCGGGACAGGGAACACTGAAGCTTTCTTT.

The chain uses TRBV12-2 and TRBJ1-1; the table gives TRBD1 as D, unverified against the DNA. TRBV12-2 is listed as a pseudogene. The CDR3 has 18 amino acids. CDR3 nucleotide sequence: TGTGCAAGTCGCTTCCCCCCGGAGTGTACAGGGTGGGGTACTGAAGCTTTCTTT. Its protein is CASRFPPECTGWGTEAFF.

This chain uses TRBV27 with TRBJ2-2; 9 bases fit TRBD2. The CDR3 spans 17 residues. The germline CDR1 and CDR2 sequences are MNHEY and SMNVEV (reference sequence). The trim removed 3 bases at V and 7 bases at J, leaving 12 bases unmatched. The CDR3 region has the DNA TGTGCCAGCAGTTTCGATCCCCGCGGGGGGGCAAGCGGGGAGCTGTTTTTT. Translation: CASSFDPRGGASGELFF.

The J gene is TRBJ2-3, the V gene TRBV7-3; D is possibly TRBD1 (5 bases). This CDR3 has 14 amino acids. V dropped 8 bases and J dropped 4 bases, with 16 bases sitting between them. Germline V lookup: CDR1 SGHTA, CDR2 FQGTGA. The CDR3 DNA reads TGTGCCAGCTCTCAGGGCCTCGCCCCAGATACGCAGTATTTT. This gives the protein CASSQGLAPDTQYF. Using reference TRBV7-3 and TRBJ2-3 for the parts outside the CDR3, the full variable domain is GAGVSQTPSNKVTEKGKYVELRCDPISGHTALYWYRQSLGQGPEFLIYFQGTGAADDSGLPNDRFFAVRPEGSVSTLKIQRTERGDSAVYLCASSQGLAPDTQYFGPGTRLTVL.

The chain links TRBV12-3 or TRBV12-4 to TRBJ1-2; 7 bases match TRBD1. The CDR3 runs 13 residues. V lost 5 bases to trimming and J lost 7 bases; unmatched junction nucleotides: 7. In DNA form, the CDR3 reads TGTGCCAGCAGTCAACGACAGGGTAGTGGCTACACCTTC. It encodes CASSQRQGSGYTF.

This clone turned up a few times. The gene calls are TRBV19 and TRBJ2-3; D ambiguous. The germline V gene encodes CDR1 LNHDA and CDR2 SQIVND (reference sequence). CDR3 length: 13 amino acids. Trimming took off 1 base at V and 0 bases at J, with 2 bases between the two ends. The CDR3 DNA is TGTGCCAGTAGTATAGCGAGCACAGATACGCAGTATTTT. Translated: CASSIASTDTQYF.

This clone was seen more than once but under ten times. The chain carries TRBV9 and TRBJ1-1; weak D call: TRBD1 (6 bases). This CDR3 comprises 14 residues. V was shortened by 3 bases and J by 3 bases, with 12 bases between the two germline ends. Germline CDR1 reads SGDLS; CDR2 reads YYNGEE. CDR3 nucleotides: TGTGCCAGCAGCGGACAGGCCAGGGACACTGAAGCTTTCTTT. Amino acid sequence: CASSGQARDTEAFF. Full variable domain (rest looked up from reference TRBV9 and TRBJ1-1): DSGVTQTPKHLITATGQRVTLRCSPRSGDLSVYWYQQSLDQGLQFLIQYYNGEERAKGNILERFSAQQFPDLHSELNLSSLELGDSALYFCASSGQARDTEAFFGQGTRLTVV.

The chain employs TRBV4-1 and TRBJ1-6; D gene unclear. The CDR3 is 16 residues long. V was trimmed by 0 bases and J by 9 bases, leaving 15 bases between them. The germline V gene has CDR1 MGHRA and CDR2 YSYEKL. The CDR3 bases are TGCGCCAGCAGCCAAGATTCGGCGGGTCTCGGTTCACCCCTCCACTTT. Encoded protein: CASSQDSAGLGSPLHF.

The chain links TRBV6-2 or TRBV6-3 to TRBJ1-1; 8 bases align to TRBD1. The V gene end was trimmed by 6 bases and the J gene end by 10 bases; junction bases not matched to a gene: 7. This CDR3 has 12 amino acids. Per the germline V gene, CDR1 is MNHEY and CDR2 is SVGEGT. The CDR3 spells CASSRGQGSAFF. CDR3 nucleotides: TGTGCCAGCAGCCGCGGACAGGGTTCAGCTTTCTTT.

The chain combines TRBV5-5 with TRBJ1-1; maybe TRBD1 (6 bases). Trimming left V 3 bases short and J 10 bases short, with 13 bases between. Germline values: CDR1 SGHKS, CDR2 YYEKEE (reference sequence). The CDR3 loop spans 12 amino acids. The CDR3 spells CASSYLDSRAFF. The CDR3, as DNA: TGTGCCAGCAGCTATCTGGACAGCCGAGCTTTCTTT.

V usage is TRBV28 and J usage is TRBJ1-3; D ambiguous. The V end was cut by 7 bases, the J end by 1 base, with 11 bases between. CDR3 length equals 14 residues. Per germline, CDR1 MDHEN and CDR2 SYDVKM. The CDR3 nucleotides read TGTGCCAGCACCAGGAGAGGGTCTGGAAACACCATATATTTT. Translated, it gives CASTRRGSGNTIYF.

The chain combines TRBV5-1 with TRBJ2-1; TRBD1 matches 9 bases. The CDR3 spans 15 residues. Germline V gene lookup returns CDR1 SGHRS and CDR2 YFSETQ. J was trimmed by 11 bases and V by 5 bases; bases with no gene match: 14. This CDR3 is CASRDSGTGTAKQFF. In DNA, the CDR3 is TGCGCCAGCAGGGACTCCGGGACAGGGACAGCGAAGCAGTTCTTC.

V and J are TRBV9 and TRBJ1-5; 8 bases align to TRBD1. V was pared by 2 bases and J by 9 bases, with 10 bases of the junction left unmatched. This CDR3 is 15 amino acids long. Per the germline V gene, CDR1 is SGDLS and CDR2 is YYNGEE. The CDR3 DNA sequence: TGTGCCAGCAGCGTCGGGACAGGTGCATCGGGGCCCCAGCATTTT. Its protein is CASSVGTGASGPQHF.

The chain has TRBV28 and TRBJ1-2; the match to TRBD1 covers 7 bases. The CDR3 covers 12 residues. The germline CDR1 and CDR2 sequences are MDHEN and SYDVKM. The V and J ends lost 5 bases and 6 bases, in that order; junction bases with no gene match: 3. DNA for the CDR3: TGTGCCAGCAGTATGACAGGGCATGGCTACACCTTC. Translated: CASSMTGHGYTF.

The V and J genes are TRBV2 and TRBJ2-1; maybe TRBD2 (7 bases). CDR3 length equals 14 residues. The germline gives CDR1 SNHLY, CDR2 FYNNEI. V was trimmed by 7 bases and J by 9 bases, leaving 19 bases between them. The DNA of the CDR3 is TGTGCCAGCACCGGGGGGCCCCCCTTAGGTGAGCAGTTCTTC. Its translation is CASTGGPPLGEQFF.